These T cell receptor beta chains were read from a single sample in a study of T cell changes during pregnancy in multiple sclerosis. Method: immunoSEQ multiplex PCR; TCRdb's copy keeps in-frame clones and lacks some. The sample lists approximately 80,000 clones; about 95% were seen once. The specimen was peripheral blood, collected in the third trimester of pregnancy. These receptors came from a female donor with multiple sclerosis, enrolled in a pregnancy study. CDR3s include the opening cysteine and the closing phenylalanine or tryptophan. D genes are given only for firm matches. Only part of the rows carry a size: once, few, many, or a class if the clone is expanded.

>TRBJ2-2|-|-|TRBV5-6
TGTGCCAGCAGCTCCCAGGGGGGCACCGGGGAGCTGTTTTTT
CASSSQGGTGELFF
>TRBJ1-5|-|-|TRBV6-6
TGTGCCAGCAGTTCAAATCAGCCCCAGCATTTT
CASSSNQPQHF
>TRBJ1-6|-|-|TRBV7-9
TGTGCCAGCTCAGCAGACATGGATTCACCCCTCCACTTT
CASSADMDSPLHF
>TRBJ1-1|-|TRBD1|TRBV10-3
TGTGCCATCCGGGGGACAGGGCTGAACACTGAAGCTTTCTTT
CAIRGTGLNTEAFF
>TRBJ1-1|-|-|TRBV9
TGTGCCAGCAGCGTAGGGTGGACAGTGAACACTGAAGCTTTCTTT
CASSVGWTVNTEAFF
>TRBJ1-5|-|-|TRBV5-6
TGTGCCAGCAGTCCAGGGACTTACAATCAGCCCCAGCATTTT
CASSPGTYNQPQHF
>TRBJ2-4|-|-|TRBV7-9
TGTGCCAGCAGCCGTCAGCCCGGCTTCAGGGCCGTAAACATTCAGTACTTC
CASSRQPGFRAVNIQYF
>TRBJ1-5|-|-|TRBV5-8
TGTGCCAGCAACCCGGACACAAGCAATCAGCCCCAGCATTTT
CASNPDTSNQPQHF
>TRBJ1-5|-|-|TRBV7-2
TGTGCCAGCAGCTTAATGTCAGGCCACAGCAATCAGCCCCAGCATTTT
CASSLMSGHSNQPQHF
>TRBJ2-5|-|-|TRBV27
TGTGCCAGCAGCCCGGGACATATAGAGACCCAGTACTTC
CASSPGHIETQYF
>TRBJ2-7|-|TRBD2|TRBV7-9
TGTGCCAGCGACGGTATGGAGCGGGGGGGCGCCTTGAAGCAGTACTTC
CASDGMERGGALKQYF
>TRBJ2-1|-|TRBD2|TRBV25-1
TGTGCCAGCAGAGCTAGCGGGGGGGCCAATGAGCAGTTCTTC
CASRASGGANEQFF
>TRBJ1-5|-|-|TRBV19
TGTGCCAGTAGTATCGAGGTATACAATCAGCCCCAGCATTTT
CASSIEVYNQPQHF
>TRBJ2-1|-|TRBD2|TRBV5-1
TGCGCCAGCAGCTTGGAAAGAGCGGGGGGCCGCGCCCAGGAGCAGTTCTTC
CASSLERAGGRAQEQFF
>TRBJ1-4|-|-|TRBV14
TGTGCCAGCAGGGGGCGAACGCATGAAAAACTGTTTTTT
CASRGRTHEKLFF
>TRBJ2-7|-|-|TRBV7-2
TGTGCCAGCAGCCTTAAATACGAGCAGTACTTC
CASSLKYEQYF
>TRBJ2-2|-|TRBD1|TRBV15
TGTGCCACCAGCTCACGGGACAGGGGACGGAACACCGGGGAGCTGTTTTTT
CATSSRDRGRNTGELFF
>TRBJ2-7|-|-|TRBV5-4
TGTGCCAGCAGCTTGATGACAGGCACCTACGAGCAGTACTTC
CASSLMTGTYEQYF
>TRBJ2-2|few|-|TRBV2
TGTGCCAGCAGTGATCTCCAGGCATACGGGGAGCTGTTTTTT
CASSDLQAYGELFF
>TRBJ2-7|-|-|TRBV13
TGTGCCAGCAGCTCAGTAACAGGGAACCACGAGCAGTACTTC
CASSSVTGNHEQYF
>TRBJ1-2|-|-|TRBV10-3
TGTGCCATCAGAGCACAGCTTCGGCAAGACTATGGCTACACCTTC
CAIRAQLRQDYGYTF
>TRBJ2-2|-|-|TRBV2
TGTGCCAGCAGATCCGAGGGCACCGGGGAGCTGTTTTTT
CASRSEGTGELFF
>TRBJ1-1|-|-|TRBV30
TGTGCCTGGAGGGAGGGCCAACCGGCTTTCTTT
CAWREGQPAFF
>TRBJ1-2|-|TRBD1|TRBV5-1
TGCGCCAGCAGCCTGGGACAGCACTATGGCTACACCTTC
CASSLGQHYGYTF
>TRBJ1-1|-|TRBD1|TRBV11-2
TGTGCCAGCAGTACTACCGGGACAGCGAACACTGAAGCTTTCTTT
CASSTTGTANTEAFF
>TRBJ2-3|-|TRBD2|TRBV13
TGTGCCAGCAGCTGGAGAACCGGGACTAGCGGGGCAGATACGCAGTATTTT
CASSWRTGTSGADTQYF
>TRBJ2-7|-|TRBD1|TRBV6-5
TGTGCCAGCACCGGGACAGGGGGCTACGAGCAGTACTTC
CASTGTGGYEQYF
>TRBJ2-2|-|TRBD2|TRBV14
TGTGCCAGCAGGGCTAGCGGTAGCACCGGGGAGCTGTTTTTT
CASRASGSTGELFF
>TRBJ2-2|-|TRBD1|TRBV7-9
TGTGCCAGCAGCTTAGGGGACCGGGACAGGGGAGACACCGGGGAGCTGTTTTTT
CASSLGDRDRGDTGELFF
>TRBJ2-7|-|TRBD2|TRBV5-4
TGTGCCAGCAGCTTGGCGCTAGCGGGGCATGGCGAGCAGTACTTC
CASSLALAGHGEQYF
>TRBJ1-2|-|-|TRBV19
TGTGCCAGTAATTTTGGGGGCGATTCTGGCTACACCTTC
CASNFGGDSGYTF
>TRBJ1-6|-|-|TRBV7-8
TGTGCCAGCAGCTTTCTCCACAGCGGCCCCCAACCCCTCCACTTT
CASSFLHSGPQPLHF
>TRBJ2-1|-|-|TRBV7-6
TGTGCCAGCAGTTCAGGAAGCCCTGAGCAGTTCTTC
CASSSGSPEQFF
>TRBJ1-6|-|TRBD1|TRBV4-1
TGCGCCAGCAGCCAAGAAGGTACAGGGGTGTCCAATTCACCCCTCCACTTT
CASSQEGTGVSNSPLHF
>TRBJ2-7|-|-|TRBV27
TGTGCCAGCTGGGGGGTAACGGGACAGCGAACCTACGAGCAGTACTTC
CASWGVTGQRTYEQYF
>TRBJ2-3|once|-|TRBV5-4
TGTGCCAGCAGCACCCGACAGGATGGAGATACGCAGTATTTT
CASSTRQDGDTQYF
>TRBJ1-4|-|-|TRBV5-4
TGTGCCAGCAGCTTGGGCGGAGTAAATGAAAAACTGTTTTTT
CASSLGGVNEKLFF
>TRBJ1-6|-|-|TRBV23-1
TGCGCCAGCAGCGACAGGCTGACAATTAATTCACCCCTCCACTTT
CASSDRLTINSPLHF
>TRBJ2-2|-|TRBD2|TRBV10-1
TGCGCCAGCAGTGATAGCGGGGGGGCCACCGGGGAGCTGTTTTTT
CASSDSGGATGELFF
>TRBJ2-7|few|-|TRBV27
TGTGCCAGCCGTTATTTCGGGGACTCCTCCTACGAGCAGTACTTC
CASRYFGDSSYEQYF
>TRBJ2-5|-|TRBD2|TRBV6-5
TGTGCCAGCAGTTACTCGGCGGGGGGTGGGACCCAGTACTTC
CASSYSAGGGTQYF
>TRBJ2-7|-|-|TRBV10-3
TGTGCCATCAGTGAGTCGCGTTCCTACGAGCAGTACTTC
CAISESRSYEQYF
>TRBJ2-2|-|-|TRBV29-1
TGCAGCGTTGACAGGCCGAACACCGGGGAGCTGTTTTTT
CSVDRPNTGELFF
>TRBJ2-3|-|TRBD2|TRBV7-3
TGTGCCAGCAGCCCGGATCTAGCGGGGGGAGATACGCAGTATTTT
CASSPDLAGGDTQYF
>TRBJ1-5|-|-|TRBV4-1
TGCGCCAGCAGCCAAGAGTATCGGGACACCACCCAGCATTTT
CASSQEYRDTTQHF
>TRBJ2-7|-|-|TRBV5-8
TGTGCCAGCAGCCCGCTCGGGGGGACAGGTAAACTCTACGAGCAGTACTTC
CASSPLGGTGKLYEQYF
>TRBJ1-2|-|TRBD1|TRBV18
TGTGCCAGCTCACGCAGGGAGACTCGACAGGGGGTGTTTAACTATGGCTACACCTTC
CASSRRETRQGVFNYGYTF
>TRBJ1-2|-|-|TRBV9
TGTGCCAGCAGCCCAGGGACACCTAACTCCTATGGCTACACCTTC
CASSPGTPNSYGYTF
>TRBJ2-7|-|-|TRBV18
TGTGCCAGCTCACCTACAAGGGGCGCGTTGGAGCAGTACTTC
CASSPTRGALEQYF
>TRBJ2-3|-|TRBD1|TRBV19
TGTGCCAGTAGTGTAGGACAGGGCTCAGATACGCAGTATTTT
CASSVGQGSDTQYF